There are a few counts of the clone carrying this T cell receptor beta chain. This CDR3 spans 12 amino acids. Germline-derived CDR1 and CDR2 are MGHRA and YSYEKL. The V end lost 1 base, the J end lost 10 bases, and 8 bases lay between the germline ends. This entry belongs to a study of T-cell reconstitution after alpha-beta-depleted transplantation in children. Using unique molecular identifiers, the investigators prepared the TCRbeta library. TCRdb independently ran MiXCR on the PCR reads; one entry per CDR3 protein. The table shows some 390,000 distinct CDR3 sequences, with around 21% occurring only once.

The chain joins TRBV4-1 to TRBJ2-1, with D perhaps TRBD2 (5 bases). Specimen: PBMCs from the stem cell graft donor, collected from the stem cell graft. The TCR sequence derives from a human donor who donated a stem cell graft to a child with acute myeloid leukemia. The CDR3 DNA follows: TGCGCCAGCAGCCAAGGTCAGCGGGAGCAGTTCTTC. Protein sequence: CASSQGQREQFF.